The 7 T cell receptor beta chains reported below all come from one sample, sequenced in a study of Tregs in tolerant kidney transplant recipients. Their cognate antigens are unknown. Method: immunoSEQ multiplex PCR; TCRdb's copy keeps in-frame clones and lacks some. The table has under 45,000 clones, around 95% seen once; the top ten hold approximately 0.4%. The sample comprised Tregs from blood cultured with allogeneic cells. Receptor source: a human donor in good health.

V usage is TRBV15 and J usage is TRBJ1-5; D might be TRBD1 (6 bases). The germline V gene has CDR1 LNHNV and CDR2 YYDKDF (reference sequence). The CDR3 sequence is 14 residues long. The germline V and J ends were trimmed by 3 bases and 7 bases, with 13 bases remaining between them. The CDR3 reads CATSSWGLEQPQHF. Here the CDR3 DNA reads TGTGCCACCAGCAGTTGGGGGCTTGAGCAGCCCCAGCATTTT.

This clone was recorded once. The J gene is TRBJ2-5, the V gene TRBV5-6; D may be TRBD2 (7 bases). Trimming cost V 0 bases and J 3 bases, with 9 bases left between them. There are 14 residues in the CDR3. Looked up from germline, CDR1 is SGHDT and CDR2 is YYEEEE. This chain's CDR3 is CASSLVGGEETQYF. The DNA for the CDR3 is TGTGCCAGCAGCTTGGTAGGGGGGGAAGAGACCCAGTACTTC.

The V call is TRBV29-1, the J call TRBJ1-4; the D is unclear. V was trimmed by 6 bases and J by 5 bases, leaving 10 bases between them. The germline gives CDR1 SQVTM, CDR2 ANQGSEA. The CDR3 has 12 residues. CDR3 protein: CSVGPKNEKLFF. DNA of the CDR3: TGCAGCGTCGGTCCGAAGAATGAAAAACTGTTTTTT.

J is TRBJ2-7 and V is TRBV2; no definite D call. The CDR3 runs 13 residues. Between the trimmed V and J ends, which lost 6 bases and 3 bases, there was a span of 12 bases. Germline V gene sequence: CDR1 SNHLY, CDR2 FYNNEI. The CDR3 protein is CASSPGPFYEQYV. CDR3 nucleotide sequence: TGTGCCAGCAGCCCCGGACCCTTCTACGAGCAGTACGTC.

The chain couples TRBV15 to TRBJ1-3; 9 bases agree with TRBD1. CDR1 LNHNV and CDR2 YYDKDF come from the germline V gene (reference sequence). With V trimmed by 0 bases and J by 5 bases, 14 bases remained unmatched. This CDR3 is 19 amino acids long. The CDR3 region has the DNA TGTGCCACCAGCAGAGATAATGAGGAGGGACAGGGAAGAAGAAACACCATATATTTT. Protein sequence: CATSRDNEEGQGRRNTIYF.

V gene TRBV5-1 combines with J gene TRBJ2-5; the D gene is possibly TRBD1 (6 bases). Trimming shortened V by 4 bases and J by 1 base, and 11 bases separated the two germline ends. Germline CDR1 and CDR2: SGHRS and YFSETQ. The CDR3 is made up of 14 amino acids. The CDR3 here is CASSTGQIQETQYF. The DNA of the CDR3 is TGCGCCAGCAGCACCGGACAGATCCAAGAGACCCAGTACTTC.

CDR3 region: CASRTSPSYNEQFF. DNA of the CDR3: TGTGCCAGCAGGACTTCCCCCTCCTACAATGAGCAGTTCTTC. This chain connects TRBV2 to TRBJ2-1; D is ambiguous. The CDR3 totals 14 residues. Germline values: CDR1 SNHLY, CDR2 FYNNEI. V was trimmed by 6 bases and J by 0 bases, leaving 9 bases between them.